This T cell receptor beta chain was sequenced for a study of beta chain features in type 1 diabetes. The count of this clone is one. Its target is unknown. Other nucleotide sequences in the sample specify the same CDR3. Study conclusions and caveats: Among type 1 diabetes patients, VDJ junctions had fewer insertions and more deletions. All four CD4+ subsets from Type 1 diabetes patients carried moderately but significantly shorter TCRB CDR3s.

The germline V gene has CDR1 KGHSH and CDR2 LQKENI. The CDR3 covers 15 residues. With V trimmed by 3 bases and J by 5 bases, 0 bases remained unmatched. Sequencing targeted expressed TCRB transcripts, as all isolated RNA had been reverse transcribed. Libraries were prepared by immunoSEQ multiplex PCR; TCRdb keeps only in-frame clonotypes and omits some of them. The table shows roughly 50,000 clones, with 35% to 55% occurring only once. J is TRBJ2-1 and V is TRBV18; TRBD2 matches 14 bases. This TCR derives from a man in his thirties or forties with type 1 diabetes. The material sequenced was stem cell memory CD4+ T cells from blood. The CDR3 sequence is CASSPGLAGDNEQFF. Here the CDR3 DNA reads TGTGCCAGCTCACCGGGACTAGCGGGGGACAATGAGCAGTTCTTC.